The present T cell receptor beta chain was sequenced within a study of blood T cell repertoires in COVID-19. On the study more broadly: PBMCs, B-cell-depleted T cells, or T cells provided the cDNA or gDNA that made up the material.

Libraries were prepared by immunoSEQ multiplex PCR; TCRdb keeps only in-frame clonotypes and omits some of them. This table holds 310,000 or so clones, over 80% found once. Patients from Seattle were sampled longitudinally, starting during active infection. Notes on this clone: A read error may produce the germline difference seen at one junction end.

This CDR3 region has 13 residues. Germline CDR1 reads MNHEY; CDR2 reads SMNVEV (reference sequence). The receptor's source is a man aged 25-45 years with COVID-19, enrolled during active disease. Source material: peripheral blood. The chain recombines TRBV27 with TRBJ1-2; D is perhaps TRBD1 (5 bases). This CDR3 reads CAGRQTANYGYTF. CDR3 sequence (DNA): TGTGCCGGCAGACAGACAGCTAACTATGGCTACACCTTC.